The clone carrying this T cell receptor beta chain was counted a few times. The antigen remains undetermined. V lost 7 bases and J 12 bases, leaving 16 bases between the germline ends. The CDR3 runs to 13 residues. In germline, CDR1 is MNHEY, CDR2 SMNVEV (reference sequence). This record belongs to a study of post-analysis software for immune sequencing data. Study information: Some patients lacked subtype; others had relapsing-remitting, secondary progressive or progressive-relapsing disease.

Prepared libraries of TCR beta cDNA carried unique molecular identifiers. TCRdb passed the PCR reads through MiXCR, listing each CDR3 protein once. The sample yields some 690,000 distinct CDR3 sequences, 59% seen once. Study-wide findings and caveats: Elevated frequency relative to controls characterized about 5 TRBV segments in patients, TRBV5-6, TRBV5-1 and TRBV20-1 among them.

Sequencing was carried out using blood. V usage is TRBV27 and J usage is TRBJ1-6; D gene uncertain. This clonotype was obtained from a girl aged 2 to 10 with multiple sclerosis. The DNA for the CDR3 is TGTGCCAGCACCTCGACGAGGACGGAACCCCTCCACTTT. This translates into CASTSTRTEPLHF.